Below, 22 T cell receptor beta chains from the same sample are listed, as sequenced in a study of T cells in Graves' hyperthyroidism and ophthalmopathy. The source material, RNA transcripts, was used to amplify TCR beta CDR3 regions. RT-PCR in the first round (using the HTBI primer set) targeted the TCR CDR3. TCRdb redid the calling of the multiplex PCR reads with MiXCR, one entry per CDR3 protein. The sample has a few hundred thousand distinct CDR3 sequences; more than 45% are singletons. Sequencing was done on a sample of peripheral blood or thyroid tissue (not recorded which). These receptors came from an adult woman with Graves' disease, either hyperthyroidism or ophthalmopathy (not recorded which).

The chain recombines TRBV29-1 with TRBJ2-7, with TRBD2 as a possible D gene (5 bases). CDR1 is SQVTM, CDR2 ANQGSEA, per germline. The CDR3 is 11 residues long. Trimming removed 7 bases at V and 3 bases at J, with 10 bases between. CDR3 loop: CSGTEGYEQYF. CDR3 nucleotides: TGCAGCGGTACAGAGGGCTACGAGCAGTACTTC.

The CDR3 is CASSSTGTSRTGELFF. CDR3 nucleotide sequence: TGTGCCAGCAGCTCAACAGGGACTAGCAGAACCGGGGAGCTGTTTTTT. This chain uses TRBV7-9 with TRBJ2-2, with TRBD2 matching over 9 bases. CDR1 is SEHNR, CDR2 FQNEAQ, per germline (reference sequence). V was pared by 4 bases and J by 5 bases, with 8 bases of the junction left unmatched. The CDR3 consists of 16 residues.

The V call is TRBV10-3, the J call TRBJ2-7, with D tentatively TRBD1 (6 bases). The CDR3 is made up of 13 amino acids. CDR1 and CDR2 (germline): ENHRY, SYGVKD. Trimming left V 7 bases short and J 1 base short, with 11 bases between. The CDR3 DNA follows: TGTGCCATCAATCAGGACAGATCCTACGAGCAGTACTTC. This encodes CAINQDRSYEQYF.

This clonotype was seen at least ten times. This chain links TRBV12-5 with TRBJ1-1; D is ambiguous. CDR3 size: 18 residues. Trimming took 2 bases from V and 2 from J, leaving 21 bases between them. In germline, CDR1 is LGHNT, CDR2 FRNRAP. The CDR3 loop reads CASGLTSVDPGFNTEAFF. CDR3 coding DNA: TGTGCTAGTGGTTTGACCTCCGTGGACCCGGGGTTTAACACTGAAGCTTTCTTT. The full variable domain, with the rest looked up from reference TRBV12-5 and TRBJ1-1, is DARVTQTPRHKVTEMGQEVTMRCQPILGHNTVFWYRQTMMQGLELLAYFRNRAPLDDSGMPKDRFSAEMPDATLATLKIQPSEPRDSAVYFCASGLTSVDPGFNTEAFFGQGTRLTVV.

This clonotype has a count of ten or more. The V call is TRBV2, the J call TRBJ2-7, with a possible D match to TRBD2 (6 bases). The V end lost 2 bases, the J end lost 3 bases, and 11 bases lay between the germline ends. This CDR3 contains 14 residues. The germline V gene has CDR1 SNHLY and CDR2 FYNNEI. The CDR3 DNA reads as TGTGCCAGCAGTGAACTAGTAGCGGACTACGAGCAGTACTTC. This codes for CASSELVADYEQYF.

V is TRBV20-1 and J is TRBJ2-5; D is uncertain. CDR3 length equals 11 residues. Germline loops: CDR1 DFQATT, CDR2 SNEGSKA (reference sequence). The V and J ends lost 1 base and 3 bases respectively, with 3 bases between them. CDR3 sequence reads: CSARVEETQYF. The CDR3 nucleotides are TGCAGTGCTAGAGTGGAAGAGACCCAGTACTTC.

The sample holds many counts of this clonotype. V is TRBV6-6 and J is TRBJ2-7, with D uncertain. Germline lookup yields CDR1 MNHNY and CDR2 SVGAGI (reference sequence). The CDR3 spans 13 residues. V gave up 8 bases and J gave up 3 bases, with 14 bases separating them. The CDR3 loop is CASGSRRVYEQYF. The CDR3 DNA follows: TGTGCCAGCGGAAGCCGTAGGGTCTACGAGCAGTACTTC.

This clonotype appeared many times. The V call is TRBV4-1, the J call TRBJ2-5; the match to TRBD2 covers 8 bases. Germline V gene data show CDR1 as MGHRA and CDR2 as YSYEKL. The CDR3 has 14 residues. The ends lost 3 bases at V and 5 bases at J; junction bases unmatched: 5. CDR3 sequence (DNA): TGCGCCAGCAGCCATGGGACTAGTAAGGAGACCCAGTACTTC. Translation: CASSHGTSKETQYF.

This chain joins TRBV12-3 or TRBV12-4 and TRBJ1-1, with unresolved D. The CDR3 consists of 13 residues. The V gene lost 4 bases and the J gene lost 6 bases, with 12 bases spanning the gap. The CDR3 nucleotides read TGTGCCAGCAGTTGGCCGGGGAGCGCTGAAGCTTTCTTT. Encoded protein: CASSWPGSAEAFF.

This clonotype was observed many times. This rearrangement joins TRBV12-3 or TRBV12-4 to TRBJ1-6, with D unresolved. Trimming stripped 5 bases from V and 8 bases from J, with 10 bases between. This CDR3 is built from 13 residues. CDR3 sequence: CASSNTRDSPLHF. CDR3 sequence (DNA): TGTGCCAGCAGTAATACCAGAGATTCACCCCTCCACTTT.

This clonotype was observed a handful of times. The CDR3 reads CSADQLHGYTF. As DNA, the CDR3 is TGCAGCGCCGACCAACTGCATGGCTACACCTTC. The chain combines TRBV29-1 with TRBJ1-2, with D unclear. V dropped 7 bases and J dropped 6 bases, with 12 bases sitting between them. The CDR3 loop spans 11 amino acids. Germline-derived CDR1 and CDR2 are SQVTM and ANQGSEA.

The V gene is TRBV24-1, the J gene TRBJ2-5, with 8 bases that match TRBD2. In germline, CDR1 is KGHDR, CDR2 SFDVKD. The V and J ends lost 2 bases and 5 bases, in that order; junction bases with no gene match: 9. The CDR3 spans 16 residues. Here the CDR3 DNA reads TGTGCCACCAGTGATTCGGGCGGGGGGTCCCGGGAGACCCAGTACTTC. This translates into CATSDSGGGSRETQYF.

In its sample, this clonotype was seen many times. This sequence joins TRBV20-1 and TRBJ2-5, with D possibly being TRBD1 (6 bases). This CDR3 has 15 residues. Deletions cut 3 bases from V and 1 base from J, with 15 bases between. The germline CDR1 and CDR2 sequences are DFQATT and SNEGSKA (reference sequence). The CDR3 DNA sequence: TGCAGTGCTAGGCCCCCAGGCAGGGGCCAAGAGACCCAGTACTTC. Residues: CSARPPGRGQETQYF.

DNA of the CDR3: TGTGCCAGCAGCGTCGACCCAATCTCTGGAAACACCATATATTTT. Protein: CASSVDPISGNTIYF. The J gene is TRBJ1-3, the V gene TRBV9; no clear D gene. The CDR3 covers 15 residues. Trimming left V 2 bases short and J 0 bases short, with 9 bases between. CDR1 and CDR2 from the germline V gene are SGDLS and YYNGEE.

This clonotype was found many times. The gene calls are TRBV11-2 and TRBJ2-7; TRBD1 might be the D (6 bases). Trimming removed 4 bases at V and 3 bases at J, with 16 bases between. This CDR3 is built from 15 residues. Germline V CDR1 and CDR2: SGHAT, FQNNGV. CDR3 sequence: CASSSPPTGFYEQYF. The CDR3 DNA reads as TGTGCCAGCAGCTCACCACCGACAGGCTTCTACGAGCAGTACTTC.

This rearrangement joins TRBV7-3 to TRBJ2-5, with 7 positions matching TRBD2. Germline V gives CDR1 SGHTA, CDR2 FQGTGA. J was trimmed by 5 bases and V by 6 bases; bases with no gene match: 9. This CDR3 is built from 14 residues. In DNA form, the CDR3 reads TGTGCCAGCAGTTCCCTCGGGGGGATCGAGACCCAGTACTTC. The encoded protein is CASSSLGGIETQYF.

The V call is TRBV6-2 or TRBV6-3, the J call TRBJ1-5; D is ambiguous. This CDR3 region has 14 residues. Germline CDR1 reads MNHEY; CDR2 reads SVGEGT. V was clipped by 7 bases and J by 5 bases, with 15 bases between them. Here the CDR3 DNA reads TGTGCCAGCACTCTCCGCCGAGCGGATCAGCCCCAGCATTTT. Its protein is CASTLRRADQPQHF.

This clonotype was detected ten times or more. This sequence joins TRBV7-9 and TRBJ2-7; a weak D match, TRBD2 (6 bases). This CDR3 spans 16 amino acids. Germline CDR1 SEHNR, CDR2 FQNEAQ (reference sequence). Trimming pared 0 bases from V and 4 bases from J, leaving 16 bases between. This CDR3 reads CASSLAQKLEGYEQYF. The CDR3 bases are TGTGCCAGCAGCTTAGCGCAAAAATTGGAGGGATACGAGCAGTACTTC.

This chain uses TRBV10-3 with TRBJ2-7; D assignment may be TRBD1 or TRBD2 (5 bases each). This CDR3 is 13 amino acids long. Germline V gene data show CDR1 as ENHRY and CDR2 as SYGVKD. The V and J ends lost 6 bases and 1 base respectively, with 10 bases between them. The CDR3 coding sequence is TGTGCCATCAGCCGGGACGGTTCCTACGAGCAGTACTTC. It yields the protein CAISRDGSYEQYF.

The V call is TRBV7-9, the J call TRBJ2-7; D might be TRBD2 (6 bases). Trimming removed 5 bases from V and 4 bases from J, with 12 bases in between. Germline V gives CDR1 SEHNR, CDR2 FQNEAQ (reference sequence). The CDR3 has 13 residues. CDR3 residues: CASSGGGRYEQYF. Here the CDR3 DNA reads TGTGCCAGCAGCGGAGGAGGGAGGTACGAGCAGTACTTC.

This clonotype was recorded many times. The chain is built from TRBV7-2 and TRBJ1-3; the match to TRBD1 covers 8 bases. Germline lookup yields CDR1 SGHTA and CDR2 FQGNSA. The CDR3 length is 17 residues. Unmatched junction bases numbered 9, after V lost 5 bases and J lost 0 bases. CDR3 in amino acids: CASSPPPGTGSGNTIYF. The CDR3 DNA reads TGTGCCAGCAGCCCACCACCCGGGACAGGCTCTGGAAACACCATATATTTT.

This rearrangement joins TRBV7-9 to TRBJ1-3, with TRBD1 as a possible D gene (6 bases). Germline CDR1 and CDR2: SEHNR and FQNEAQ (reference sequence). V lost 6 bases and J lost 8, with 23 bases in between. This CDR3 has 16 residues. CDR3 residues: CASSPSGGSYGYTIYF. As DNA, the CDR3 is TGTGCCAGCAGTCCTAGTGGGGGCTCGTATGGCTACACCATATATTTT.